What follows are 30 T cell receptor beta chains derived from one specimen sequenced in a study of T cells in Graves' hyperthyroidism and ophthalmopathy. There were TCR beta CDR3 regions amplified from RNA transcripts. HTBI primers drove first-round RT-PCR of the TCR CDR3. Each CDR3 protein gets one entry after TCRdb re-called the multiplex PCR reads with MiXCR. Among hundreds of thousands of distinct CDR3 sequences listed, around 39% were seen once. Sequencing was done on a sample of blood. All receptors come from a man aged 18 to 29 with Graves' hyperthyroidism.

This clonotype was seen more than once but under ten times. This rearrangement joins TRBV7-8 to TRBJ2-7; no reliable D call. The germline V gene encodes CDR1 SGHVS and CDR2 FQNEAQ. V was clipped by 3 bases and J by 7 bases, with 13 bases between them. The CDR3 is made up of 13 amino acids. In DNA form, the CDR3 reads TGTGCCAGCAGCTTCTCCCGCAAGTGGGAGCAGTACTTC. This translates into CASSFSRKWEQYF.

The J gene is TRBJ2-5, the V gene TRBV29-1; TRBD2 agrees at 11 bases. Germline V gene sequence: CDR1 SQVTM, CDR2 ANQGSEA. The CDR3 runs to 13 residues. J gave up 5 bases and V 4 bases, and 3 bases lay outside the gene matches. The CDR3 is CSVGLAGRETQYF. CDR3 DNA: TGCAGCGTTGGACTAGCGGGAAGGGAGACCCAGTACTTC.

This clonotype showed up many times. J is TRBJ1-4 and V is TRBV2; D gene ambiguous. CDR3 size: 11 residues. V was clipped by 7 bases and J by 7 bases, with 7 bases between them. The germline gives CDR1 SNHLY, CDR2 FYNNEI. The CDR3 protein is CASISAEKLFF. The CDR3 coding sequence is TGTGCCAGCATCTCTGCTGAAAAACTGTTTTTT. The full variable domain, with the rest looked up from reference TRBV2 and TRBJ1-4, is EPEVTQTPSHQVTQMGQEVILRCVPISNHLYFYWYRQILGQKVEFLVSFYNNEISEKSEIFDDQFSVERPDGSNFTLKIRSTKLEDSAMYFCASISAEKLFFGSGTQLSVL.

This clonotype was detected only a few times. This chain joins TRBV9 and TRBJ1-1; 7 nucleotides line up with TRBD1. Unmatched junction bases numbered 6, after V lost 3 bases and J lost 4 bases. The CDR3 loop spans 14 amino acids. CDR1 and CDR2 (germline): SGDLS, YYNGEE. CDR3 region: CASSARQGFTEAFF. CDR3 bases: TGTGCCAGCAGCGCGCGACAGGGATTCACTGAAGCTTTCTTT.

With regard to this clonotype: Just one base apart from a much larger clone, this may be a read error. V and J are TRBV9 and TRBJ2-5; TRBD2 aligns across 8 bases. The CDR3 loop spans 14 amino acids. Germline loops: CDR1 SGDLS, CDR2 YYNGEE. CDR3 DNA: TGTGCCAGCGGCGTAGGCGGGGGGTTGGAGACCCAGTACTTC. This gives the protein CASGVGGGLETQYF.

A word on this clonotype: A clone one base away is much larger, so this may be a read error. This sequence joins TRBV25-1 and TRBJ2-7; TRBD2 is a possible D gene (5 bases). Germline-derived CDR1 and CDR2 are MGHDK and SYGVNS. The CDR3 length is 15 residues. V was shortened by 4 bases and J by 0 bases, with 13 bases between the two germline ends. The CDR3 DNA reads as TGTGCCAGCAGTGGCAGCGGCCGTCTCTCCTACGAGCAGTACTTC. Encoded protein: CASSGSGRLSYEQYF.

This clonotype turned up a few times. This chain joins TRBV20-1 and TRBJ1-1, with 10 bases aligning to TRBD1. Per the germline V gene, CDR1 is DFQATT and CDR2 is SNEGSKA (reference sequence). V shed 6 bases, J shed 3 bases, and the junction held 7 bases outside the gene matches. The CDR3 length is 14 residues. CDR3 sequence (DNA): TGCAGTGCCCAGGGGACAGGGGCGGACACTGAAGCTTTCTTT. As protein: CSAQGTGADTEAFF.

The V call is TRBV10-3, the J call TRBJ2-7, with a possible D match to TRBD2 (5 bases). Trimming removed 2 bases at V and 5 bases at J, with 19 bases between. Germline V gives CDR1 ENHRY, CDR2 SYGVKD. The CDR3 loop spans 16 amino acids. Here the CDR3 DNA reads TGTGCCATCAGTGAGACCCTGGAACCTAGCTCACACGAGCAGTACTTC. Its protein is CAISETLEPSSHEQYF.

This clonotype was seen a handful of times. V usage is TRBV19 and J usage is TRBJ2-2; D unresolved. The V end was cut by 10 bases, the J end by 2 bases, with 11 bases between. The CDR3 has 13 amino acids. Germline V gives CDR1 LNHDA, CDR2 SQIVND (reference sequence). CDR3 coding DNA: TGTGCCACCGAAGGGTCCAACACCGGGGAGCTGTTTTTT. This sequence encodes CATEGSNTGELFF.

The chain couples TRBV7-9 to TRBJ2-5, with D tentatively TRBD2 (5 bases). V was clipped by 5 bases and J by 5 bases, with 18 bases between them. The CDR3 totals 15 residues. Germline CDR1 SEHNR, CDR2 FQNEAQ (reference sequence). The CDR3 DNA reads as TGTGCCAGCAGCCCACCAAGGGAGAAGCGGGAGACCCAGTACTTC. This gives the protein CASSPPREKRETQYF.

J is TRBJ2-2 and V is TRBV7-9; 7 bases are shared with TRBD1. CDR3 length: 15 residues. Unmatched junction bases numbered 12, after V lost 9 bases and J lost 5 bases. Germline loops: CDR1 SEHNR, CDR2 FQNEAQ (reference sequence). The CDR3, as DNA: TGTGCCAGTAACCCGGGACAGTTTGGAACCGGGGAGCTGTTTTTT. Encoded protein: CASNPGQFGTGELFF.

A note on this clonotype: A much more abundant neighbour one base away suggests this may be a read error. The chain joins TRBV2 to TRBJ1-2; 7 nucleotides match TRBD1. The CDR3 consists of 15 residues. CDR1 and CDR2 from the germline V gene are SNHLY and FYNNEI. The CDR3 region is CASSALEGGIGGHTF. DNA for the CDR3: TGTGCCAGCAGTGCATTAGAAGGGGGCATCGGTGGCCACACCTTC.

With regard to this clonotype: One junction end disagrees with the germline gene, perhaps due to a read error. The chain employs TRBV19 and TRBJ1-5; D is perhaps TRBD1 (5 bases). The CDR3 spans 15 residues. Germline CDR1 LNHDA, CDR2 SQIVND (reference sequence). This CDR3 reads CASSIGARGNQPQHF. The CDR3 coding sequence is TGCGCCAGTAGTATAGGGGCTAGGGGCAATCAGCCCCAGCATTTT.

This clonotype came up many times. V and J are TRBV10-2 and TRBJ1-1; no definite D call. V was clipped by 7 bases and J by 1 base, with 7 bases between them. The CDR3 has 12 amino acids. Germline CDR1 is WSHSY and CDR2 is SAAADI. CDR3 loop: CASKRRNTEAFF. CDR3 in DNA: TGCGCCAGCAAGCGCAGGAACACTGAAGCTTTCTTT.

This clonotype has only a few counts. The rearrangement uses TRBV2 and TRBJ2-5; 12 bases align to TRBD2. CDR3 size: 18 residues. J gave up 5 bases and V 10 bases, and 20 bases lay outside the gene matches. Germline assignment: CDR1 SNHLY and CDR2 FYNNEI. The CDR3 DNA is TGTGCCACTTCACCGGGACTAGCGGGTAAAGGGTTCCGGGAGACCCAGTACTTC. It translates to CATSPGLAGKGFRETQYF.

DNA for the CDR3: TGTGCCAGTGGGGATTACCGACGGGATAGCAATCAGCCCCAGCATTTT. It specifies CASGDYRRDSNQPQHF. V and J are TRBV19 and TRBJ1-5; D gene uncertain. CDR3 length equals 16 residues. Trimming took off 8 bases at V and 0 bases at J, with 17 bases between the two ends. CDR1 LNHDA and CDR2 SQIVND come from the germline V gene (reference sequence).

This sequence joins TRBV7-9 and TRBJ2-2; D is uncertain. CDR3 size: 16 residues. Trimming removed 6 bases from V and 4 bases from J, with 18 bases in between. From germline, CDR1 is SEHNR and CDR2 FQNEAQ (reference sequence). The CDR3 nucleotides read TGTGCCAGCAGGTCCCACATCGCTTTCTTCACCGGGGAGCTGTTTTTT. Its protein is CASRSHIAFFTGELFF.

The DNA for the CDR3 is TGTGCCAGCAGCTCCCCCATCGACAGGGTGAGCTACGAGCAGTACTTC. This sequence encodes CASSSPIDRVSYEQYF. The chain joins TRBV7-2 to TRBJ2-7; 7 bases map to TRBD1. V was clipped by 4 bases and J by 3 bases; unmatched bases: 12. CDR1 is SGHTA, CDR2 FQGNSA, per germline. The CDR3 is 16 residues long. The complete variable domain, with remaining parts taken from reference TRBV7-2 and TRBJ2-7, reads GAGVSQSPSNKVTEKGKDVELRCDPISGHTALYWYRQSLGQGLEFLIYFQGNSAPDKSGLPSDRFSAERTGGSVSTLTIQRTQQEDSAVYLCASSSPIDRVSYEQYFGPGTRLTVT.

The rearrangement uses TRBV7-6 and TRBJ1-3; D is uncertain. The germline V gene has CDR1 SGHVS and CDR2 FNYEAQ. The CDR3 contains 14 residues. V shed 6 bases and J shed 4 bases, with 13 bases lying between them. In nucleotides, the CDR3 is TGTGCCAGCAGTTACTCAGGCGAAGGAAACACCATATATTTT. This sequence encodes CASSYSGEGNTIYF.

The J gene is TRBJ1-5, the V gene TRBV19; D perhaps matches TRBD1 (6 bases). Trimming removed 7 bases from V and 0 bases from J, with 10 bases in between. CDR1 is LNHDA, CDR2 SQIVND, per germline (reference sequence). CDR3 size: 14 residues. The CDR3 loop reads CASIDRSSNQPQHF. Here the CDR3 DNA reads TGTGCCAGTATCGACAGGTCTAGCAATCAGCCCCAGCATTTT. Using reference TRBV19 and TRBJ1-5 for the parts outside the CDR3, the full variable domain is DGGITQSPKYLFRKEGQNVTLSCEQNLNHDAMYWYRQDPGQGLRLIYYSQIVNDFQKGDIAEGYSVSREKKESFPLTVTSAQKNPTAFYLCASIDRSSNQPQHFGDGTRLSIL.

This sequence joins TRBV10-3 and TRBJ2-5; 11 bases match TRBD1. The length of the CDR3 is 18 residues. CDR1 and CDR2 (germline): ENHRY, SYGVKD. Unmatched junction bases numbered 14, after V lost 3 bases and J lost 5 bases. As DNA, the CDR3 is TGTGCCATCAGTGACTCGACCCGGGACAGGGGGTTTCGGGAGACCCAGTACTTC. Residues: CAISDSTRDRGFRETQYF.

In nucleotides, the CDR3 is TGTGCCAGCCCCGGGACAGGGACCTACGAGCAGTACTTC. Translating it yields CASPGTGTYEQYF. The rearrangement links TRBV12-3 or TRBV12-4 to TRBJ2-7, with 9 nucleotides matching TRBD1. The CDR3 is 13 amino acids. V dropped 8 bases and J dropped 2; count of bases not matched to a gene: 4.

This clonotype has at least ten counts. The J gene is TRBJ2-7, the V gene TRBV10-2, with TRBD1 as a possible D gene (6 bases). The CDR3 contains 14 residues. V lost 4 bases, J lost 6 bases, and 16 bases lay in between. The germline V gene has CDR1 WSHSY and CDR2 SAAADI. This CDR3 reads CASSGRGQSIEQYF. The CDR3 nucleotides are TGCGCCAGCAGTGGTAGGGGACAAAGTATCGAGCAGTACTTC.

The rearrangement joins TRBV29-1 to TRBJ1-6; TRBD1 is a possible D gene (5 bases). V was cut by 8 bases and J by 0 bases, with 20 bases left in between. The CDR3 loop spans 17 amino acids. Germline-derived CDR1 and CDR2 are SQVTM and ANQGSEA. The DNA for the CDR3 is TGCAGCTTTCGGGCGGGGGGGGTTAACTCCTATAATTCACCCCTCCACTTT. The encoded protein is CSFRAGGVNSYNSPLHF.

Remarks on this clonotype: Relative to the germline gene, one junction end is altered; a read error may explain this. This rearrangement joins TRBV24-1 to TRBJ1-5; 8 nucleotides align to TRBD1. The germline V gene encodes CDR1 KGHDR and CDR2 SFDVKD. The CDR3 extends over 16 amino acids. CDR3 residues: CASSFQGANSNQPQHF. In DNA form, the CDR3 reads TGTGCCAGCAGTTTCCAGGGGGCCAATAGCAATCAGCCCCAGCATTTT.

This clonotype has more than one count but fewer than ten. The CDR3 sequence is CSARTGYNQPQHF. CDR3 sequence (DNA): TGCAGTGCTCGGACAGGGTACAATCAGCCCCAGCATTTT. The chain joins TRBV20-1 to TRBJ1-5; 8 nucleotides agree with TRBD1. V was clipped by 5 bases and J by 3 bases; unmatched bases: 3. CDR1 and CDR2 (germline): DFQATT, SNEGSKA (reference sequence). The CDR3 has 13 residues.

This clonotype was observed a few times. The chain carries TRBV20-1 and TRBJ2-7; the D gene is possibly TRBD2 (6 bases). This CDR3 region has 16 residues. The germline V gene has CDR1 DFQATT and CDR2 SNEGSKA (reference sequence). The ends were cut back, 0 bases at V and 5 bases at J, with 20 bases in the middle. CDR3 sequence: CSARDLVNVGGHEQYF. In DNA, the CDR3 is TGCAGTGCTAGAGATCTTGTAAATGTCGGAGGGCACGAGCAGTACTTC.

The sample holds a few counts of this clonotype. The rearrangement joins TRBV7-2 to TRBJ2-7; 9 bases fit TRBD1. Looked up from germline, CDR1 is SGHTA and CDR2 is FQGNSA. The CDR3 is 15 amino acids. The junction had 5 bases not matched to a gene; V was cut back by 2 bases and J by 3 bases. CDR3 bases: TGTGCCAGCAGCTTATCCTCGGGACAGGGCTACGAGCAGTACTTC. Its protein product is CASSLSSGQGYEQYF.

The V call is TRBV4-3, the J call TRBJ1-4, with D uncertain. Germline values: CDR1 LGHNA, CDR2 YSLEER. The CDR3 extends over 14 amino acids. V lost 6 bases and J lost 5, with 13 bases in between. The CDR3 reads CASSWGVENEKLFF. Written as DNA, the CDR3 is TGCGCCAGCAGTTGGGGAGTTGAGAATGAAAAACTGTTTTTT.

This clonotype was found many times. The chain uses TRBV20-1 and TRBJ1-2; D call uncertain. CDR1 is DFQATT and CDR2 is SNEGSKA in the germline V gene (reference sequence). The CDR3 consists of 13 residues. Trimming left V 6 bases short and J 1 base short, with 12 bases between. The CDR3 here is CSAGGILNYGYTF. As DNA, the CDR3 is TGCAGTGCCGGCGGCATCCTTAACTATGGCTACACCTTC.